These T cell receptor beta chains were read from a single sample in a study of yellow fever vaccine responses in identical twins. TCRdb used MiXCR to reprocess the RT-PCR reads, holding one entry per CDR3 protein. In the table there are about 19,000 distinct CDR3 sequences, around 72% of which are singletons. The source material was T cells from blood (PBMCs), unsorted or a sorted subset (not recorded which), sampled before or after yellow fever vaccination (not recorded which). These receptors were obtained from a woman between 18 and 29 years old who received the yellow fever vaccine. Both conserved end residues are part of each CDR3. Fields, in order: D gene, clone size, J gene, V gene, CDR3 DNA, CDR3 protein. A D gene is named only where the DNA matches it firmly. Size is stated for part of the rows, as once, few or many counts, or as a class when the clone is expanded.

D gene: -; clone size: few; J gene: TRBJ2-1; V gene: TRBV29-1; CDR3 DNA: TGCAGCGTCCACGTAGGGTACAATGAGCAGTTCTTC; CDR3 protein: CSVHVGYNEQFF
D gene: -; clone size: once; J gene: TRBJ2-5; V gene: TRBV11-1; CDR3 DNA: TGTGCCAGCAGCCGCGGTGAGGAGACCCAGTACTTC; CDR3 protein: CASSRGEETQYF
D gene: -; clone size: -; J gene: TRBJ2-1; V gene: TRBV5-1; CDR3 DNA: TGCGCCAGCAGGCGCCAGGGATACAATGAGCAGTTCTTC; CDR3 protein: CASRRQGYNEQFF
D gene: TRBD1; clone size: -; J gene: TRBJ2-1; V gene: TRBV20-1; CDR3 DNA: TGCAGTGCTAGCGGTTCCCTTACAGGGGGATTTTGGGATGAGCAGTTCTTC; CDR3 protein: CSASGSLTGGFWDEQFF
D gene: -; clone size: few; J gene: TRBJ2-7; V gene: TRBV12-3/TRBV12-4; CDR3 DNA: TGTGCCAGCAGCCGTAGCTCCTACGAGCAGTACTTC; CDR3 protein: CASSRSSYEQYF
D gene: TRBD1; clone size: -; J gene: TRBJ2-1; V gene: TRBV6-2/TRBV6-3; CDR3 DNA: TGTGCCAGCAGTTACTACGGGACAGGGAGGACAAATGAGCAGTTCTTC; CDR3 protein: CASSYYGTGRTNEQFF
D gene: -; clone size: -; J gene: TRBJ1-1; V gene: TRBV2; CDR3 DNA: TGTGCCAGCAGGGATCTAGGCGCTGAAGCTTTCTTT; CDR3 protein: CASRDLGAEAFF
D gene: TRBD1; clone size: -; J gene: TRBJ1-5; V gene: TRBV4-1; CDR3 DNA: TGCGCCAGCAGCCAGACAGGGTTCGAGCCCCAGCATTTT; CDR3 protein: CASSQTGFEPQHF
D gene: -; clone size: -; J gene: TRBJ2-1; V gene: TRBV29-1; CDR3 DNA: TGCAGCGTTGTCGGAAATGAGCAGTTCTTC; CDR3 protein: CSVVGNEQFF
D gene: -; clone size: -; J gene: TRBJ2-1; V gene: TRBV2; CDR3 DNA: TGTGCCAGCAGTGAATCGGCGGGGAGCCAATACAATGAGCAGTTCTTC; CDR3 protein: CASSESAGSQYNEQFF
D gene: TRBD1; clone size: -; J gene: TRBJ1-1; V gene: TRBV19; CDR3 DNA: TGTGCCAGTAGTCCCCGGACAGGGCCGAACACTGAAGCTTTCTTT; CDR3 protein: CASSPRTGPNTEAFF
D gene: -; clone size: -; J gene: TRBJ2-7; V gene: TRBV11-1; CDR3 DNA: TGTGCCAGCAGCAACGGTGACGAGCAGTACTTC; CDR3 protein: CASSNGDEQYF
D gene: TRBD2; clone size: -; J gene: TRBJ2-1; V gene: TRBV19; CDR3 DNA: TGTGCCAGTAGTGTAGCGGGGAGCTACAATGAGCAGTTCTTC; CDR3 protein: CASSVAGSYNEQFF
D gene: -; clone size: few; J gene: TRBJ2-1; V gene: TRBV18; CDR3 DNA: TGTGCCAGCTCACCATTGTCTCAGGGAATTTCCAATGAGCAGTTCTTC; CDR3 protein: CASSPLSQGISNEQFF
D gene: -; clone size: few; J gene: TRBJ2-5; V gene: TRBV4-1; CDR3 DNA: TGCGCCAGCAGCCAGAGCCCACCGGGACCACAAAAAGAGACCCAGTACTTC; CDR3 protein: CASSQSPPGPQKETQYF
D gene: TRBD1; clone size: -; J gene: TRBJ1-2; V gene: TRBV15; CDR3 DNA: TGTGCCACCAGCAGTTCCTCGGGACAGATCTACTATGGCTACACCTTC; CDR3 protein: CATSSSSGQIYYGYTF
D gene: TRBD1; clone size: few; J gene: TRBJ2-1; V gene: TRBV13; CDR3 DNA: TGTGCCAGCAGCTCAGGGGGGACAGGGAAGGGACAGTTCAACAATGAGCAGTTCTTC; CDR3 protein: CASSSGGTGKGQFNNEQFF
D gene: -; clone size: once; J gene: TRBJ2-7; V gene: TRBV27; CDR3 DNA: TGTGCCAGCAGTTTAACCCCTGTGGGCGGATTATACGAGCAGTACTTC; CDR3 protein: CASSLTPVGGLYEQYF
D gene: -; clone size: few; J gene: TRBJ2-5; V gene: TRBV7-9; CDR3 DNA: TGTGCCAGCAGCTTAGGCAACCAAGAGACCCAGTACTTC; CDR3 protein: CASSLGNQETQYF
D gene: -; clone size: -; J gene: TRBJ2-7; V gene: TRBV11-1; CDR3 DNA: TGTGCCAGCAGCTTAAGAGGGAGCGGTGCTAGCTACGAGCAGTACTTC; CDR3 protein: CASSLRGSGASYEQYF
D gene: TRBD2; clone size: -; J gene: TRBJ2-7; V gene: TRBV12-3/TRBV12-4; CDR3 DNA: TGTGCCAGCAGCGGACTAGCGAGAGAGCAGTACTTC; CDR3 protein: CASSGLAREQYF
D gene: -; clone size: -; J gene: TRBJ2-7; V gene: TRBV4-3; CDR3 DNA: TGCGCCAGCAGCCAAAGCCGGACAGCGGTCTACGAGCAGTACTTC; CDR3 protein: CASSQSRTAVYEQYF